These T cell receptor beta chains were read from a single sample in a study of STAT5B mutations in CD4+ large granular lymphocyte leukemia. Clones were read by immunoSEQ multiplex PCR, and TCRdb kept only the in-frame ones, dropping some. The sample comprises 20,000 to 30,000 clones, about 86% of which are singletons, and more than 0.25% rests with the top ten. Sequencing was done on a sample of CD4+ T cells from blood buffy coats. The receptors here all came from a human donor in good health. Each CDR3 is given with its conserved first and last residue. The D gene is left open where the match is weak. Clone size is stated in some rows and not others, as once, few, many or a class when expanded.

clone size: NA
CDR3 length: 16
J gene: TRBJ2-3
V gene: TRBV27
D gene: TRBD2
CDR3 DNA: TGTGCCAGCAGTTTACGTCCGAGCGGGGGGGGAGATACGCAGTATTTT
CDR3 protein: CASSLRPSGGGDTQYF

clone size: NA
CDR3 length: 11
J gene: TRBJ1-1
V gene: TRBV28
D gene: NA
CDR3 DNA: TGTGCCAGCAGTTTTTTCAGTGAAGCTTTCTTT
CDR3 protein: CASSFFSEAFF

clone size: NA
CDR3 length: 15
J gene: TRBJ2-1
V gene: TRBV7-3
D gene: NA
CDR3 DNA: TGTGCCAGCAGCTTAGCGTCGAGCTCCTACAATGAGCAGTTCTTC
CDR3 protein: CASSLASSSYNEQFF

clone size: NA
CDR3 length: 16
J gene: TRBJ2-3
V gene: TRBV11-3
D gene: TRBD2
CDR3 DNA: TGTGCCAGCAGCTTCCTAGCGGAAACAAGCACAGATACGCAGTATTTT
CDR3 protein: CASSFLAETSTDTQYF

clone size: NA
CDR3 length: 11
J gene: TRBJ1-4
V gene: TRBV19
D gene: NA
CDR3 DNA: TGTGCCAGTAGTGACGATTGGAAACTGTTTTTT
CDR3 protein: CASSDDWKLFF

clone size: NA
CDR3 length: 16
J gene: TRBJ2-2
V gene: TRBV5-1
D gene: TRBD2
CDR3 DNA: TGCGCCAGCAGCTTGGATGGCGGGAGGTCAGCCGGGGAGCTGTTTTTT
CDR3 protein: CASSLDGGRSAGELFF

clone size: few
CDR3 length: 14
J gene: TRBJ1-5
V gene: TRBV28
D gene: NA
CDR3 DNA: TGTGCCAGCAGGGCCCCGGTCAGCAATCAGCCCCAGCATTTT
CDR3 protein: CASRAPVSNQPQHF

clone size: NA
CDR3 length: 14
J gene: TRBJ2-7
V gene: TRBV15
D gene: TRBD2
CDR3 DNA: TGTGCCACCAGCAGAGCCCGGGAGGCCTACGAGCAGTACTTC
CDR3 protein: CATSRAREAYEQYF

clone size: few
CDR3 length: 12
J gene: TRBJ1-1
V gene: TRBV10-1
D gene: TRBD1
CDR3 DNA: TGCGCCAGCAGCTTTAACAGGGGCGAAGCTTTCTTT
CDR3 protein: CASSFNRGEAFF

clone size: few
CDR3 length: 12
J gene: TRBJ2-7
V gene: TRBV7-8
D gene: NA
CDR3 DNA: TGTGCCAGCAGCTTAGTGGGCTACGAGCAGTACTTC
CDR3 protein: CASSLVGYEQYF

clone size: NA
CDR3 length: 14
J gene: TRBJ2-4
V gene: TRBV7-8
D gene: TRBD1
CDR3 DNA: TGTGCCAGCGGCTGGACAGGGGAGAGAAACATTCAGTACTTC
CDR3 protein: CASGWTGERNIQYF

clone size: NA
CDR3 length: 12
J gene: TRBJ1-1
V gene: TRBV11-3
D gene: NA
CDR3 DNA: TGTGCCAGCAGGTCGTCAGGGACTGAAGCTTTCTTT
CDR3 protein: CASRSSGTEAFF

clone size: NA
CDR3 length: 16
J gene: TRBJ2-1
V gene: TRBV7-9
D gene: NA
CDR3 DNA: TGTGCCAGCAGCTTAGCAGGGGCCGGGGGCGGAAATGAGCAGTTCTTC
CDR3 protein: CASSLAGAGGGNEQFF

clone size: NA
CDR3 length: 16
J gene: TRBJ2-3
V gene: TRBV7-2
D gene: TRBD1
CDR3 DNA: TGTGCCAGCACCCGACAGGGGACATTTAGCACAGATACGCAGTATTTT
CDR3 protein: CASTRQGTFSTDTQYF

clone size: NA
CDR3 length: 14
J gene: TRBJ1-5
V gene: TRBV19
D gene: NA
CDR3 DNA: TGTGCCACTAATACAGGTTTTACCTATCAGCCCCAGCATTTT
CDR3 protein: CATNTGFTYQPQHF

clone size: NA
CDR3 length: 13
J gene: TRBJ1-4
V gene: TRBV19
D gene: NA
CDR3 DNA: TGTGCCAGTAGTGAAGGAAATAATGAAAAACTGTTTTTT
CDR3 protein: CASSEGNNEKLFF

clone size: once
CDR3 length: 11
J gene: TRBJ2-5
V gene: TRBV30
D gene: NA
CDR3 DNA: TGTGCCTGGAGTGGACCACAGACCCAGTACTTC
CDR3 protein: CAWSGPQTQYF

clone size: NA
CDR3 length: 13
J gene: TRBJ1-1
V gene: TRBV11-2
D gene: NA
CDR3 DNA: TGTGCCAGCAGCTTGGAGGGGAACACTGAAGCTTTCTTT
CDR3 protein: CASSLEGNTEAFF

clone size: NA
CDR3 length: 16
J gene: TRBJ2-1
V gene: TRBV9
D gene: NA
CDR3 DNA: TGTGCCAGCAGCGTAGAGGATATGGGGACTGAAAATGAGCAGTTCTTC
CDR3 protein: CASSVEDMGTENEQFF

clone size: NA
CDR3 length: 14
J gene: TRBJ2-7
V gene: TRBV7-8
D gene: TRBD2
CDR3 DNA: TGTGCCAGCAGCTTCCGGCGGGAGCCCCACGAGCAGTACTTC
CDR3 protein: CASSFRREPHEQYF

clone size: NA
CDR3 length: 16
J gene: TRBJ1-3
V gene: TRBV5-5
D gene: TRBD1
CDR3 DNA: TGTGCCAGCAGCCGACAGGGAACTTTCTCTGGAAACACCATATATTTT
CDR3 protein: CASSRQGTFSGNTIYF

clone size: NA
CDR3 length: 15
J gene: TRBJ2-3
V gene: TRBV25-1
D gene: NA
CDR3 DNA: TGTGCCAGCAGTGAAAGCTACAGGGGCACAGATACGCAGTATTTT
CDR3 protein: CASSESYRGTDTQYF

clone size: NA
CDR3 length: 16
J gene: TRBJ1-1
V gene: TRBV18
D gene: NA
CDR3 DNA: TGTGCCAGCTCCCCGTCGGTAGGGAGGCTGAACACTGAAGCTTTCTTT
CDR3 protein: CASSPSVGRLNTEAFF

clone size: NA
CDR3 length: 13
J gene: TRBJ1-2
V gene: TRBV7-9
D gene: NA
CDR3 DNA: TGTGCCAGCAGCCCCGGGGTTTACGGTGGCTACACCTTC
CDR3 protein: CASSPGVYGGYTF

clone size: NA
CDR3 length: 13
J gene: TRBJ1-1
V gene: TRBV6-6
D gene: NA
CDR3 DNA: TGTGCCAGCAGTTATCCGGGTCACACTGAAGCTTTCTTT
CDR3 protein: CASSYPGHTEAFF

clone size: few
CDR3 length: 14
J gene: TRBJ2-7
V gene: TRBV5-1
D gene: TRBD2
CDR3 DNA: TGCGCCACCAGGACTAGCGGTTCCACCTACGAGCAGTACTTC
CDR3 protein: CATRTSGSTYEQYF

clone size: NA
CDR3 length: 16
J gene: TRBJ2-2
V gene: TRBV7-6
D gene: NA
CDR3 DNA: TGTGCCAGCAGCTTATTTGGCGGATTGAACACCGGGGAGCTGTTTTTT
CDR3 protein: CASSLFGGLNTGELFF

clone size: NA
CDR3 length: 13
J gene: TRBJ1-6
V gene: TRBV6-5
D gene: NA
CDR3 DNA: TGTGCCAGCAGCGGACAACATAATTCACCCCTCCACTTT
CDR3 protein: CASSGQHNSPLHF

clone size: NA
CDR3 length: 15
J gene: TRBJ2-3
V gene: TRBV11-3
D gene: TRBD1
CDR3 DNA: TGTGCCAGCAGCCCCGGGGGGACAGGGTCAGATACGCAGTATTTT
CDR3 protein: CASSPGGTGSDTQYF

clone size: NA
CDR3 length: 16
J gene: TRBJ2-3
V gene: TRBV4-3
D gene: NA
CDR3 DNA: TGCGCCAGCAGCCAAGAGTGGGAGACAAGCACAGATACGCAGTATTTT
CDR3 protein: CASSQEWETSTDTQYF

clone size: NA
CDR3 length: 15
J gene: TRBJ2-5
V gene: TRBV27
D gene: TRBD1
CDR3 DNA: TGTGCCAGCCGCCGGGCGACAGGGAACCAAGAGACCCAGTACTTC
CDR3 protein: CASRRATGNQETQYF

clone size: NA
CDR3 length: 14
J gene: TRBJ2-7
V gene: TRBV27
D gene: TRBD2
CDR3 DNA: TGTGCCAGTAAAGCCGGGACTAGGGTGCGCGAGCAGTACTTC
CDR3 protein: CASKAGTRVREQYF

clone size: NA
CDR3 length: 15
J gene: TRBJ1-3
V gene: TRBV4-1
D gene: NA
CDR3 DNA: TGCGCCAGCAGCCAACAACAGTATCAGGATGCCACCATATATTTT
CDR3 protein: CASSQQQYQDATIYF